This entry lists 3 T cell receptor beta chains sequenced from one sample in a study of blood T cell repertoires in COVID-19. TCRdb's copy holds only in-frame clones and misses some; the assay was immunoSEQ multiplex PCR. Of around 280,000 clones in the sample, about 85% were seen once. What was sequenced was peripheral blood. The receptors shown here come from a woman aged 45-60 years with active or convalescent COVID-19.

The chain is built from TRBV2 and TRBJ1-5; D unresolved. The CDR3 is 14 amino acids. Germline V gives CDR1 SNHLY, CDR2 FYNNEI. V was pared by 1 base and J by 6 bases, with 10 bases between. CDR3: CASSEGASSQPQHF. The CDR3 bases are TGTGCCAGCAGTGAAGGGGCGAGTAGTCAGCCCCAGCATTTT.

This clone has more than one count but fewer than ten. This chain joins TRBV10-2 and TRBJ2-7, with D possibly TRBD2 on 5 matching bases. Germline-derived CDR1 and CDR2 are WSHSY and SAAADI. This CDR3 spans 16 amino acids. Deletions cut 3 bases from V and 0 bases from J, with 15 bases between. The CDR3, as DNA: TGCGCCAGCAGTGATCCGGGAAGTATTTCCTCCTACGAGCAGTACTTC. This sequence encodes CASSDPGSISSYEQYF.

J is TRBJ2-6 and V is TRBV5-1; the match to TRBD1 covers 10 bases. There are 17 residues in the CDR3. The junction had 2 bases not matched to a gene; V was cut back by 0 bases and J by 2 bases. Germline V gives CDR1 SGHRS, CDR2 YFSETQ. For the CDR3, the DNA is TGCGCCAGCAGCTTGGAGGACAGGGGGACTGGGGCCAACGTCCTGACTTTC. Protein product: CASSLEDRGTGANVLTF.